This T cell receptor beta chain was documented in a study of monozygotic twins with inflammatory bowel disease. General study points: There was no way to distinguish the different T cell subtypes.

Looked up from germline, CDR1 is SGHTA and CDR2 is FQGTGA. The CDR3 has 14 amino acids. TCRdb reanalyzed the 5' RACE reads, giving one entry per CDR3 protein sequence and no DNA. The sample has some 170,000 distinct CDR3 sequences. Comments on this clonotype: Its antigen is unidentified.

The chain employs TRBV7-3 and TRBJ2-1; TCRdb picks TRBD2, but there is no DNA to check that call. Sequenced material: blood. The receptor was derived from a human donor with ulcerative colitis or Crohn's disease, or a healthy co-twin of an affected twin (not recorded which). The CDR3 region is CASSPSGLSNEQFF.